This T cell receptor (beta chain) was documented in a study of shared clonotypes between healthy human individuals. Findings and limits, study-wide: Naive subsets, compared against memory subsets, generally had larger estimated richness values.

All donors were healthy HIV-negative adults lacking recent acute infections or vaccinations. Clones were read by immunoSEQ multiplex PCR, and TCRdb kept only the in-frame ones, dropping some. The sample holds 2 million to 3 million clones, 90% to 95% seen once. The germline CDR1 and CDR2 sequences are MDHEN and SYDVKM. The CDR3 extends over 16 amino acids. V was clipped by 4 bases and J by 4 bases; unmatched bases: 10. Regarding this clone: The antigen remains undetermined.

The sample consisted of naive CD4+ T cells from PBMCs. Subset denoted: CD45RA+ positively selected. J is TRBJ2-1 and V is TRBV28; 7 positions match TRBD2. This sequence was found in a man aged 18 to 29 in good health. Some clones in this sample may be carry-over from other donors' samples. CDR3 in DNA: TGTGCCAGCAGTTCCCCCTCGGGGGGAGTATACAATGAGCAGTTCTTC. Translating gives CASSSPSGGVYNEQFF.